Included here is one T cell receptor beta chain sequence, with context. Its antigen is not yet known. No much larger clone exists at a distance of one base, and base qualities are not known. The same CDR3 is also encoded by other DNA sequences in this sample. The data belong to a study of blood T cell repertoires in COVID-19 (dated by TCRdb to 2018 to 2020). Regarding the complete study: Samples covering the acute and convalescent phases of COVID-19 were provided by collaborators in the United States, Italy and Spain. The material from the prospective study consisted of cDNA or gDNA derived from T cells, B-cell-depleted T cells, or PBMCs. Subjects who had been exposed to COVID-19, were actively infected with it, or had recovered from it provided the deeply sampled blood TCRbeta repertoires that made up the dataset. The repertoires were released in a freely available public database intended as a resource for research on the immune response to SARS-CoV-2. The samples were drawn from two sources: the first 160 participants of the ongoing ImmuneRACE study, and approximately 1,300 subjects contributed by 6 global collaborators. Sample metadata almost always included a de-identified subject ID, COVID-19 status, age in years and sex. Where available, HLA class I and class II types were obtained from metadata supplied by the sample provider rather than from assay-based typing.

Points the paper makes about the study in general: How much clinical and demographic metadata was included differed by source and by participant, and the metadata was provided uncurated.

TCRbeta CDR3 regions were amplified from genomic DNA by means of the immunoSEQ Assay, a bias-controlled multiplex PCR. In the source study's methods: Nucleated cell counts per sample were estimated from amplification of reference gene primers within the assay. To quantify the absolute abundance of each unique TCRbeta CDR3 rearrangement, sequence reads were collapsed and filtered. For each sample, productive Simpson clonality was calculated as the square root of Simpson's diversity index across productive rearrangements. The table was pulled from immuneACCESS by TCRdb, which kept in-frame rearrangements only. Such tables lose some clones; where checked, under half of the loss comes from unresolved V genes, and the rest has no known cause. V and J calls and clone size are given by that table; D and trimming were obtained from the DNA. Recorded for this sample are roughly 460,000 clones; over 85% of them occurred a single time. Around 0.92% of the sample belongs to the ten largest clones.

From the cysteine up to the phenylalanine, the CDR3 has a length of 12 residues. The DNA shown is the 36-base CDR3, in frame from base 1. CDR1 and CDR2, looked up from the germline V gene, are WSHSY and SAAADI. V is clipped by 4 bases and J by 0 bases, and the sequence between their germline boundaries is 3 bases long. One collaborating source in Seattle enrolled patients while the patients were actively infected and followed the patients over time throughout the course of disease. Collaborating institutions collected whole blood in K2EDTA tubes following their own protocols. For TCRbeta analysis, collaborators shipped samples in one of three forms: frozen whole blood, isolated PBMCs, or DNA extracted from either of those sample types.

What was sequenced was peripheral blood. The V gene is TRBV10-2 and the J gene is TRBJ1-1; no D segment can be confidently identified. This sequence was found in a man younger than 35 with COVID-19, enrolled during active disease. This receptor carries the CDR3 CASSAVNTEAFF. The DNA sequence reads TGCGCCAGCAGTGCAGTGAACACTGAAGCTTTCTTT.